Following are 14 T cell receptor beta chains from one sample sequenced in a study of PD-1 blockade in classical Hodgkin lymphoma. This table comes from immunoSEQ multiplex PCR, and its TCRdb copy is limited to in-frame clones, with some not included. The sample includes tens of thousands of clones, roughly 89% of them seen just once. The time point here: cycle 4 day 1 (C4D1), after five to seven weeks of nivolumab. Brentuximab vedotin exposure varied, and every patient relapsed after autologous stem cell transplantation. The sample consisted of peripheral blood mononuclear cells (PBMCs), taken before the fourth cycle of nivolumab. These receptors were taken from a human donor with classical Hodgkin lymphoma.

V usage is TRBV19 and J usage is TRBJ2-7, with 8 positions matching TRBD1. The CDR3 length is 16 residues. The germline gives CDR1 LNHDA, CDR2 SQIVND (reference sequence). J lost 0 bases, V lost 3 bases, and 7 bases had no gene match. The CDR3 loop is CASSILRQGRSYEQYF. CDR3 sequence (DNA): TGTGCCAGTAGTATTTTACGACAGGGGCGCTCCTACGAGCAGTACTTC.

The chain couples TRBV9 to TRBJ1-2; D uncertain. Trimming pared 0 bases from V and 8 bases from J, leaving 11 bases between. Per germline, CDR1 SGDLS and CDR2 YYNGEE. This CDR3 contains 13 residues. This chain's CDR3 is CASSVEGLRGYTF. CDR3 bases: TGTGCCAGCAGCGTAGAAGGTCTAAGGGGCTACACCTTC.

This clone came up a few times. The rearrangement links TRBV29-1 to TRBJ2-5, with D tentatively TRBD2 (5 bases). There are 12 residues in the CDR3. V was clipped by 6 bases and J by 3 bases, with 11 bases between them. The germline gives CDR1 SQVTM, CDR2 ANQGSEA. CDR3 loop: CSVLENKETQYF. CDR3 bases: TGCAGCGTACTAGAAAATAAAGAGACCCAGTACTTC.

The rearrangement joins TRBV9 to TRBJ2-7; 8 bases match TRBD2. The CDR3 runs to 16 residues. V trimming: 0 bases; J trimming: 4 bases; junction bases outside the gene matches: 9. The germline CDR1 and CDR2 sequences are SGDLS and YYNGEE. This chain's CDR3 is CASSVASSGSLYEQYF. The CDR3 bases are TGTGCCAGCAGCGTAGCTTCCAGCGGGAGTTTGTACGAGCAGTACTTC.

The rearrangement uses TRBV6-6 and TRBJ2-3, with a possible D match to TRBD2 (7 bases). This CDR3 spans 14 amino acids. Trimming stripped 10 bases from V and 3 bases from J, with 17 bases between. CDR1 MNHNY and CDR2 SVGAGI come from the germline V gene (reference sequence). In nucleotides, the CDR3 is TGTGCCACCACGGGGGGCGCAAGGACAGATACGCAGTATTTT. It encodes CATTGGARTDTQYF.

The chain recombines TRBV11-2 with TRBJ2-7, with 10 bases fitting TRBD2. The ends lost 5 bases at V and 0 bases at J; junction bases unmatched: 13. CDR1 and CDR2 from the germline V gene are SGHAT and FQNNGV. This CDR3 is 18 amino acids long. The CDR3 protein is CASSHPVLAGLLSYEQYF. Here the CDR3 DNA reads TGTGCCAGCAGCCACCCGGTACTAGCGGGGCTACTCTCCTACGAGCAGTACTTC.

The chain carries TRBV19 and TRBJ2-1; 12 bases agree with TRBD1. CDR1 LNHDA and CDR2 SQIVND come from the germline V gene (reference sequence). J gave up 9 bases and V 3 bases, and 6 bases lay outside the gene matches. The length of the CDR3 is 15 residues. The CDR3 nucleotides read TGTGCCAGTAGTATGGGACAGGGGGCTGTTATTGAGCAGTTCTTC. Its protein is CASSMGQGAVIEQFF.

The chain links TRBV19 to TRBJ2-7; 8 nucleotides match TRBD2. V lost 4 bases to trimming and J lost 3 bases; unmatched junction nucleotides: 5. CDR1 is LNHDA and CDR2 is SQIVND in the germline V gene (reference sequence). The CDR3 runs 14 residues. The CDR3 DNA sequence: TGTGCCAGTAGTACCTCGGGGGGGGGCTACGAGCAGTACTTC. This encodes CASSTSGGGYEQYF.

The chain combines TRBV11-2 with TRBJ2-1; D unresolved. Trimming removed 5 bases from V and 4 bases from J, with 6 bases in between. Germline V lookup: CDR1 SGHAT, CDR2 FQNNGV. CDR3 size: 12 residues. This CDR3 reads CASSNMYNEQFF. CDR3 sequence (DNA): TGTGCCAGCAGCAACATGTACAATGAGCAGTTCTTC.

The rearrangement links TRBV28 to TRBJ1-2; D gene uncertain. The CDR3 totals 16 residues. The V gene's germline CDR1 is MDHEN and CDR2 SYDVKM. V lost 4 bases, J lost 7 bases, and 22 bases lay in between. The CDR3 is CASSSLSVYRIGGYTF. CDR3 sequence (DNA): TGTGCCAGCAGTTCCTTATCCGTATATAGGATAGGTGGCTACACCTTC.

The chain links TRBV6-5 to TRBJ2-5, with D hard to call. Trimming left V 6 bases short and J 5 bases short, with 7 bases between. This CDR3 comprises 11 residues. Germline V gene lookup returns CDR1 MNHEY and CDR2 SVGAGI. The CDR3 sequence is CASRIVETQYF. The CDR3 nucleotides read TGTGCCAGCAGGATTGTGGAGACCCAGTACTTC.

This chain links TRBV5-1 with TRBJ2-3; a possible D gene is TRBD2 (5 bases). V was cut by 5 bases and J by 0 bases, with 16 bases left in between. CDR1 is SGHRS, CDR2 YFSETQ, per germline. The CDR3 length is 16 residues. CDR3 residues: CASSQSGVGSTDTQYF. In nucleotides, the CDR3 is TGCGCCAGCAGTCAATCCGGGGTCGGAAGCACAGATACGCAGTATTTT.

The chain links TRBV10-3 to TRBJ1-2; D remains ambiguous. The V gene lost 2 bases and the J gene lost 8 bases, with 12 bases spanning the gap. Germline assignment: CDR1 ENHRY and CDR2 SYGVKD. The CDR3 length is 13 residues. CDR3 coding DNA: TGTGCCATCAGTGAGAACAGCGAAGGCGGCTACACCTTC. This codes for CAISENSEGGYTF.

This CDR3 reads CASEGRQGNGYTF. For the CDR3, the DNA is TGTGCCAGCGAAGGGCGACAGGGGAATGGCTACACCTTC. This sequence joins TRBV5-4 and TRBJ1-2; 8 positions agree with TRBD1. CDR1 is SGHNT, CDR2 YYREEE, per germline (reference sequence). Trimming at V came to 7 bases and at J to 6 bases, leaving 8 bases not matched to a gene. The CDR3 consists of 13 residues.